The T cell receptor (beta chain) described here comes from a study of T cell responses to AZD1222 COVID-19 vaccine. Study-level results: Targeting of unmutated variant regions was reportedly seen in nearly half of spike-specific TCRs. Possibly, clonal diversity was underestimated; donors were largely white British and included more females.

TCRdb's copy holds only in-frame clones and misses some; the assay was immunoSEQ multiplex PCR. The sample includes 100,000 to 150,000 clones, more than 85% of them seen just once. The CDR3 loop spans 17 amino acids. V lost 3 bases, J lost 0 bases, and 17 bases lay in between. Germline V gene sequence: CDR1 SGHNT, CDR2 YYREEE (reference sequence). Comments on this clone: Its specificity is not known.

J is TRBJ2-3 and V is TRBV5-4; D gene uncertain. This specimen was peripheral blood, taken on day 0 of AZD1222 vaccination. This TCR came from an adult in good health. The CDR3 loop reads CASSYPRDRTSTDTQYF. The DNA of the CDR3 is TGTGCCAGCAGCTACCCCCGAGATCGCACTAGCACAGATACGCAGTATTTT.